What follows describes a single T cell receptor (beta chain). The data derive from a study of blood T cell repertoires in COVID-19. As for the study in general: The United States, Italy and Spain were the sources of the acute and convalescent COVID-19 samples. Sources were T cells, B-cell-depleted T cells, or PBMCs; the material itself was cDNA or gDNA.

After removal of 4 bases from V and 7 bases from J, the junction contained 13 bases not matched to a gene. Germline V CDR1 and CDR2: MNHEY, SVGEGT. The CDR3 extends over 16 amino acids. In the authors' workflow: From reference gene primer amplification, estimates of nucleated cell counts were derived. The protocol was immunoSEQ multiplex PCR, while the TCRdb copy is restricted to in-frame clones and leaves out a portion. That table furnishes V, J and clone size, whereas the DNA furnished D and trimming. The table lists some 240,000 clones, 84% of them singletons. The V and J genes are TRBV6-2 or TRBV6-3 and TRBJ2-1; TRBD1 agrees at 7 bases. The sequence came from a woman in her thirties or forties who had recovered from COVID-19. The specimen was peripheral blood. This CDR3 reads CASSFQPPGTVNEQFF. The CDR3 nucleotides read TGTGCCAGCAGTTTCCAACCCCCAGGGACAGTTAATGAGCAGTTCTTC.